This T cell receptor beta chain was captured by sequencing in a study of shared clonotypes between healthy human individuals. Replicate PCRs for unsorted PBMC used about 0.3 ug DNA (approximately 30,000 T cell genomes). As originally analysed: ImmunoSEQ gave junction-only sequences without quality scores, so filtering differed. Data came from immunoSEQ multiplex PCR; TCRdb stores just in-frame clones and leaves some out. V, J and clone size were drawn from that table, and D and trimming were deduced from the DNA. Among fewer than 600,000 clones listed, approximately 79% were seen once. The CDR3 sequence is 14 residues long. Trimming at V came to 2 bases and at J to 7 bases, leaving 7 bases not matched to a gene. From germline, CDR1 is KGHSH and CDR2 LQKENI. This clone has just a few counts.

This clonotype was sampled from a woman aged 40 to 50 in good health. Some clones in this sample may be carry-over from other donors' samples. The sample comprised PBMCs. The V and J genes are TRBV18 and TRBJ1-2; TRBD1 matches at 7 bases. The chain's CDR3 is CASSPYGTESGYTF. The CDR3 nucleotides read TGTGCCAGCTCACCATACGGGACAGAATCTGGCTACACCTTC.